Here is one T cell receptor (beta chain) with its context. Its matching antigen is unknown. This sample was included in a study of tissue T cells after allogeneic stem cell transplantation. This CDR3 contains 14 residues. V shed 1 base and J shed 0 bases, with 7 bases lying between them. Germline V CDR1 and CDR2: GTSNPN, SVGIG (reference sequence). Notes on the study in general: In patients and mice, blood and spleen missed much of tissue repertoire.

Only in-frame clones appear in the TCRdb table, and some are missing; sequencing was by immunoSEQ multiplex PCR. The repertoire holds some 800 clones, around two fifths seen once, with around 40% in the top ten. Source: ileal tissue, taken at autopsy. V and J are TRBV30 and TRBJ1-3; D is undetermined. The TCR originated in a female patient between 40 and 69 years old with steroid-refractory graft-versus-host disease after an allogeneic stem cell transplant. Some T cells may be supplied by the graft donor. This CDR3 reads CAWSGGYSGNTIYF. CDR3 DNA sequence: TGTGCCTGGAGTGGAGGTTACTCTGGAAACACCATATATTTT.